The TCR beta chain described here comes from a study of T cell responses to AZD1222 COVID-19 vaccine. CDR1 and CDR2 (germline): SGHAT, FQNNGV. The CDR3 is made up of 16 amino acids. Trimming removed 5 bases at V and 0 bases at J, with 15 bases between. Of note for this clone: The target antigen is unknown.

Assay: immunoSEQ multiplex PCR; the TCRdb copy retains only in-frame clones and omits some. The data contain more than 150,000 clones, approximately 94% of them seen just once; the ten biggest clones take up 1.5% to 2%. Study-wide results and limits: The donors showed a predominance of white British ancestry and of females, with possible underestimation of clonal diversity.

This clonotype was sampled from an adult who received the AZD1222 COVID-19 vaccine. This chain joins TRBV11-2 and TRBJ2-3; D is possibly TRBD1 or TRBD2 (6 bases each). The specimen comprised peripheral blood, sampled 28 days after the second AZD1222 dose. For the CDR3, the DNA is TGTGCCAGCAGCCCCCAAGGGGGGTCTAGCACAGATACGCAGTATTTT. Protein sequence: CASSPQGGSSTDTQYF.